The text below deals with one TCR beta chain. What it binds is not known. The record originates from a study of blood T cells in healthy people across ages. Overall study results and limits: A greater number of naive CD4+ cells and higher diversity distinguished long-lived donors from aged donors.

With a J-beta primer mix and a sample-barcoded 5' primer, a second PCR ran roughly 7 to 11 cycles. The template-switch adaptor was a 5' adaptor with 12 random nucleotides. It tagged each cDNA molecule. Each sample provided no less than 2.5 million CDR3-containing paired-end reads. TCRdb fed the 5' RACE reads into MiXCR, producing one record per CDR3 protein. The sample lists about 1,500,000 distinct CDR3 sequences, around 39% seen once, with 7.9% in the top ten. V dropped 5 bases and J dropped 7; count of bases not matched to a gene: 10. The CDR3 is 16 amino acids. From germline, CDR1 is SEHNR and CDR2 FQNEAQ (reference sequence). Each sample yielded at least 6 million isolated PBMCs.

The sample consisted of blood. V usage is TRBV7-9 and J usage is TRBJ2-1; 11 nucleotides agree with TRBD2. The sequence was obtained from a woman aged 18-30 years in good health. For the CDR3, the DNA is TGTGCCAGCAGCCCACTAGCGGGAGTTCGGGGGAATGAGCAGTTCTTC. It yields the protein CASSPLAGVRGNEQFF. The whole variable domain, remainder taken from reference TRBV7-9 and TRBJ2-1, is DTGVSQNPRHKITKRGQNVTFRCDPISEHNRLYWYRQTLGQGPEFLTYFQNEAQLEKSRLLSDRFSAERPKGSFSTLEIQRTEQGDSAMYLCASSPLAGVRGNEQFFGPGTRLTVL.